This T cell receptor (beta chain) was profiled in a study of cytomegalovirus exposure and HLA in healthy donors. Study results and caveats: TRBV6-2, TRBV6-3 and some other V segments were excluded as indistinguishable.

On this clone itself: What it binds is not known.

With 60 Vbeta and 13 Jbeta primers, the PCR was carried out. The table came from immunoSEQ multiplex PCR; TCRdb's copy has only in-frame clones and leaves some out. The sample shows under 140,000 clones, around 88% of them seen only once. The CDR3 spans 12 residues. Per germline, CDR1 SGHRS and CDR2 YFSETQ. V was pared by 0 bases and J by 4 bases, with 4 bases between. The sample consisted of PBMCs. This TCR came from a man aged 40-55 years in good health and CMV-seronegative. The rearrangement uses TRBV5-1 and TRBJ2-5; D gene unclear. Here the CDR3 reads CASSLAGETQYF. The CDR3 nucleotides read TGCGCCAGCAGCTTGGCCGGAGAGACCCAGTACTTC.